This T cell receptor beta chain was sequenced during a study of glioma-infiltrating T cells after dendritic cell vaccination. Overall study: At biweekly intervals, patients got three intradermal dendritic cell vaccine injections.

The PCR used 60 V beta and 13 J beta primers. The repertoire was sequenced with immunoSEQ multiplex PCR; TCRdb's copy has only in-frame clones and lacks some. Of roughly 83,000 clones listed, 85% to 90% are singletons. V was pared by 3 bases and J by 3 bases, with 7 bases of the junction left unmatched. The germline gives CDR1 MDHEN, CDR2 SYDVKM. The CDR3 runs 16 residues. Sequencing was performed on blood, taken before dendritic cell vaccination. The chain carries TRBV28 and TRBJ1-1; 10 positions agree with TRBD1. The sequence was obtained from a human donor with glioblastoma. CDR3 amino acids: CASSLLPGQGDTEAFF. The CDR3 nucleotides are TGTGCCAGCAGTTTGTTGCCCGGACAGGGGGACACTGAAGCTTTCTTT.